This T cell receptor beta chain was sequenced during a study of blood T cell repertoires in COVID-19. This CDR3 has 11 amino acids. The V and J ends lost 5 bases and 0 bases respectively, with 5 bases between them. Germline V lookup: CDR1 SQVTM, CDR2 ANQGSEA. Only in-frame clones appear in the TCRdb table, and some are missing; sequencing was by immunoSEQ multiplex PCR. Of 310,000 or so clones detected, about 85% appear once; the ten largest clones hold under 6.5%. The chain joins TRBV29-1 to TRBJ2-7, with D uncertain. The receptor was derived from a woman in her thirties who had recovered from COVID-19. The material sequenced was PBMCs or T cells enriched from blood (not recorded which). The CDR3 region is CSVSGSYEQYF. The CDR3 DNA is TGCAGCGTTTCGGGCTCCTACGAGCAGTACTTC.